A selection of T cell receptor beta chains follows, all from one sample in a study of cytomegalovirus exposure and HLA in healthy donors. TCRdb's table, derived via immunoSEQ multiplex PCR, lists solely in-frame clones and lacks some. The top ten hold around 11% of the sample, which has about 140,000 clones, more than 60% seen once. Sequences were obtained from PBMCs. The receptors derive from a young man in good health and CMV-seropositive. Both conserved end residues are part of each CDR3. Fields, in order: CDR3 DNA, CDR3 protein, clone size, J gene, V gene, D gene. A D gene is named only where the DNA matches it firmly. Some rows mark clone size as missing; the rest say once, few, many or name a class of expanded clone.

TGTGCCAGCAGTCCCCTAGCGGCCTCCTACAATGAGCAGTTCTTC	CASSPLAASYNEQFF	NA	TRBJ2-1	TRBV27	TRBD2
TGTGCCAGCAGTTCCACTAGCGGCTATTACAATGAGCAGTTCTTC	CASSSTSGYYNEQFF	NA	TRBJ2-1	TRBV2	TRBD2
TGTGCCAGCAGTTCAGTGCGACTCCAAGAGACCCAGTACTTC	CASSSVRLQETQYF	NA	TRBJ2-5	TRBV6-5	NA
TGTGCCAGCCGGCAGGTCGGGAGCGGGAGAGATACGCAGTATTTT	CASRQVGSGRDTQYF	once	TRBJ2-3	TRBV18	TRBD2
TGTGCCAGCCAAGGACAGGGCCGGTACGAGCAGTACTTC	CASQGQGRYEQYF	NA	TRBJ2-7	TRBV28	TRBD1
TGTGCCAGTAGTATAGTGGATATAGCGGGCCAAACCTACGAGCAGTACTTC	CASSIVDIAGQTYEQYF	NA	TRBJ2-7	TRBV19	TRBD2
TGCGCCAGCAGCAGACCGGGCAATGAGCAGTTCTTC	CASSRPGNEQFF	NA	TRBJ2-1	TRBV4-1	NA
TGTGCCAGCAGCCCATACGGAGGGAATAGCAATCAGCCCCAGCATTTT	CASSPYGGNSNQPQHF	NA	TRBJ1-5	TRBV7-8	NA
TGTGCCAGCAGTTTAGGGCAGGGGAGGGAACTGTTTTTT	CASSLGQGRELFF	NA	TRBJ1-4	TRBV27	NA
TGTGCCAGCTCACCCGCTGGGACTAGCGGGAGCAGCACAGATACGCAGTATTTT	CASSPAGTSGSSTDTQYF	NA	TRBJ2-3	TRBV18	TRBD2
TGCAGTGCTAGGGACACCAATGAGCAGTTCTTC	CSARDTNEQFF	NA	TRBJ2-1	TRBV20-1	NA
TGCAGGCGTCCGAATGACAGGGGAAAATACGAGCAGTACTTC	CRRPNDRGKYEQYF	NA	TRBJ2-7	TRBV29-1	TRBD1
TGTGCCAGCAGTGCCCTACTAGCGGGATCATCCTACAATGAGCAGTTCTTC	CASSALLAGSSYNEQFF	few	TRBJ2-1	TRBV28	TRBD2
TGCGCCAGCAGCTTCAACGCGGGACAGCTGAACACTGAAGCTTTCTTT	CASSFNAGQLNTEAFF	NA	TRBJ1-1	TRBV4-1	TRBD1
TGTGCCAGCAGCGTAGCTCTTGCGGGGACTGGCTACACCTTC	CASSVALAGTGYTF	once	TRBJ1-2	TRBV9	NA
TGTTCCAGCAGCTTAACTCAGGTGGACACTGAAGCTTTCTTT	CSSSLTQVDTEAFF	NA	TRBJ1-1	TRBV7-9	NA
TGCGCCAGCAGCCAAGTCTCTAGCGGGGGCCTGGATACGCAGTATTTT	CASSQVSSGGLDTQYF	once	TRBJ2-3	TRBV4-1	TRBD2
TGTGCCACCTCAGACAGGGGTGGATCCTATGGCTACACCTTC	CATSDRGGSYGYTF	NA	TRBJ1-2	TRBV2	TRBD1
TGTGCCAGCAGCACGGGACAGGGGGCGGCGGGCGGGGAGCTGTTTTTT	CASSTGQGAAGGELFF	once	TRBJ2-2	TRBV7-2	TRBD1
TGTGCCAGCAGCCAAGGAGGACTAGCGGGAGTGGAGACCCAGTACTTC	CASSQGGLAGVETQYF	NA	TRBJ2-5	TRBV14	TRBD2
TGTGCCAGCAGTGAAGCAGGGACAGGGACGAAAGTTAACTATGGCTACACCTTC	CASSEAGTGTKVNYGYTF	NA	TRBJ1-2	TRBV2	TRBD1
TGTGCCACCACCCTAAACACTGAAGCTTTCTTT	CATTLNTEAFF	NA	TRBJ1-1	TRBV19	NA
TGTGCCAGCAGCTTGGACCTGGGAGGGGCTAGCACAGATACGCAGTATTTT	CASSLDLGGASTDTQYF	NA	TRBJ2-3	TRBV5-6	TRBD2
TGTGCCAGCAGCGATGGACAGGGAAGTCAGCCCCAGCATTTT	CASSDGQGSQPQHF	NA	TRBJ1-5	TRBV27	TRBD1